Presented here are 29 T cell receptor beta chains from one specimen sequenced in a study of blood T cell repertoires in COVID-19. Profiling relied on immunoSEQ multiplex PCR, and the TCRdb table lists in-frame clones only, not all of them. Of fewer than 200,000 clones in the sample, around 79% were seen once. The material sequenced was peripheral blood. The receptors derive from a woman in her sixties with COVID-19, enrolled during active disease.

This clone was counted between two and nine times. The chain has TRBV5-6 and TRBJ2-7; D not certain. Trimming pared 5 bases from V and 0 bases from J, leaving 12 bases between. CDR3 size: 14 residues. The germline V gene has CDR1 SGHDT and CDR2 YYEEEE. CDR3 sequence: CASSKNGVSYEQYF. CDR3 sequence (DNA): TGTGCCAGCAGTAAGAACGGTGTCTCCTACGAGCAGTACTTC.

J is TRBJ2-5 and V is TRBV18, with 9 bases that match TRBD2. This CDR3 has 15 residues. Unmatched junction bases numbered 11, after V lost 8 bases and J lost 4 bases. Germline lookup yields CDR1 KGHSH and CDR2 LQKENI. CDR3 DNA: TGTGCCAGCGCAAAAGCGGGAGGCTCTAGAGAGACCCAGTACTTC. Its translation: CASAKAGGSRETQYF. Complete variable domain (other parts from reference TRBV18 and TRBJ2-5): NAGVMQNPRHLVRRRGQEARLRCSPMKGHSHVYWYRQLPEEGLKFMVYLQKENIIDESGMPKERFSAEFPKEGPSILRIQQVVRGDSAAYFCASAKAGGSRETQYFGPGTRLLVL.

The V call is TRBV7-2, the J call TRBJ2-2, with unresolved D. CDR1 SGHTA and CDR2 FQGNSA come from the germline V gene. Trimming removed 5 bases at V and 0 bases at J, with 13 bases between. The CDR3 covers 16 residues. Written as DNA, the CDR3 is TGTGCCAGCAGCCCAGAAGGCGGAGCGAACACCGGGGAGCTGTTTTTT. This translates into CASSPEGGANTGELFF.

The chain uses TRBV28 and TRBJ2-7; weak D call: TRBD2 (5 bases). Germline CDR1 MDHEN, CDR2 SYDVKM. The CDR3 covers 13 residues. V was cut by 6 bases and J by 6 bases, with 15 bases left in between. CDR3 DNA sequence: TGTGCCAGCAGGACTCCGGGGTCCCGCGAGCAGTACTTC. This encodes CASRTPGSREQYF.

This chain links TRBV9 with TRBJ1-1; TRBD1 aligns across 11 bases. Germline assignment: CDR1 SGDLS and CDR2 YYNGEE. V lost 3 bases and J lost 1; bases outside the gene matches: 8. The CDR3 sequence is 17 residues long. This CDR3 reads CASSEHAGTGGNTEAFF. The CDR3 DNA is TGTGCCAGCAGCGAGCATGCGGGGACAGGGGGGAACACTGAAGCTTTCTTT.

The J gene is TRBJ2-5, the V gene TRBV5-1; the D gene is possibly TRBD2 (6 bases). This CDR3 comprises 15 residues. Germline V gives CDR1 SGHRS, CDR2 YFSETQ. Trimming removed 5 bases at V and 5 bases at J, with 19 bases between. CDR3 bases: TGCGCCAGCAGTTTTTCTCGTGGCGGGGAGGAGACCCAGTACTTC. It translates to CASSFSRGGEETQYF.

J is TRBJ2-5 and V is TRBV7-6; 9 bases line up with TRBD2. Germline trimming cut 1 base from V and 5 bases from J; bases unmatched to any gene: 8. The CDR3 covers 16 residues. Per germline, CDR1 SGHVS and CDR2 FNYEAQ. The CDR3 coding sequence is TGTGCCAGCAGCTTAGTAGGCGGGGGGGCCTGGGAGACCCAGTACTTC. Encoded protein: CASSLVGGGAWETQYF.

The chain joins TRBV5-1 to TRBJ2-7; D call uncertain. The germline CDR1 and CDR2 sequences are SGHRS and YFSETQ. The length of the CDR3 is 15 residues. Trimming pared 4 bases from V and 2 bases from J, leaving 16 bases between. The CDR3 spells CASSLSVGSTYEQYV. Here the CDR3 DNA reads TGCGCCAGCAGCCTCAGCGTCGGCTCAACCTACGAGCAGTACGTC.

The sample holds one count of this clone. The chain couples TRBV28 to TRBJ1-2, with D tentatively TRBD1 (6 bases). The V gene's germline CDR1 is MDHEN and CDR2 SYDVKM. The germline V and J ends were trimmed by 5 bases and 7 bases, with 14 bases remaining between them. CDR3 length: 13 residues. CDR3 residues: CASSPTDSGGYTF. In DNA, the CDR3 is TGTGCCAGCAGTCCGACGGACAGCGGTGGCTACACCTTC.

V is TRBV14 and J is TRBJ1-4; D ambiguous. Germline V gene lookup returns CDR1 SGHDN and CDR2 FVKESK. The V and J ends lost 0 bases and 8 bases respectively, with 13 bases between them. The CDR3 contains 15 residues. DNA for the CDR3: TGTGCCAGCAGCCAAGATATGGGAGAAGTGGAAAAACTGTTTTTT. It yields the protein CASSQDMGEVEKLFF.

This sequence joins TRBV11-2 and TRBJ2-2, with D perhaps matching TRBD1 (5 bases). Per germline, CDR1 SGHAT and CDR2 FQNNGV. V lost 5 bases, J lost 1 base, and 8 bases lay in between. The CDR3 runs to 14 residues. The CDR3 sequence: CASSTDRNTGELFF. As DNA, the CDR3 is TGTGCCAGCAGCACCGACAGGAACACCGGGGAGCTGTTTTTT.

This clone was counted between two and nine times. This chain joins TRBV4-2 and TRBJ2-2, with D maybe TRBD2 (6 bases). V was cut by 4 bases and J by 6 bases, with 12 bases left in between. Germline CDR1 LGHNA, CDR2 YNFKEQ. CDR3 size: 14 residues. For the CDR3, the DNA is TGTGCCAGCAGCCTGGAGGAGGGGTCCGGGGAGCTGTTTTTT. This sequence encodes CASSLEEGSGELFF.

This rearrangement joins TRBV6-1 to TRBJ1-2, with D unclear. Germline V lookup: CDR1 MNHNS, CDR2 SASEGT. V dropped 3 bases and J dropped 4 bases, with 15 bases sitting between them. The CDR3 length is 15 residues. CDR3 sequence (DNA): TGTGCCAGCAGTGACGTAGTTGGGAGACTCTATGGCTACACCTTC. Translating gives CASSDVVGRLYGYTF.

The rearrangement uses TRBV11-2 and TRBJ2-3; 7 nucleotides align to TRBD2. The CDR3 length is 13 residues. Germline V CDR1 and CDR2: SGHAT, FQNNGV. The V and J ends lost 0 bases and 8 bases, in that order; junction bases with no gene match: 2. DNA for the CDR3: TGTGCCAGCAGCTTAGAACAGCGGGGTACGCAGTATTTT. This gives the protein CASSLEQRGTQYF.

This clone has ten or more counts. The CDR3 DNA reads TGTGCCAGCAGTCATCGACTAGCCGGGTACAATGAGCAGTTCTTC. Protein: CASSHRLAGYNEQFF. The genes are TRBV11-3 and TRBJ2-1; 7 positions agree with TRBD2. This CDR3 contains 15 residues. Per germline, CDR1 SGHNT and CDR2 YENEEA. The V segment lost 6 bases and the J segment 4 bases; nucleotides outside the gene matches: 9.

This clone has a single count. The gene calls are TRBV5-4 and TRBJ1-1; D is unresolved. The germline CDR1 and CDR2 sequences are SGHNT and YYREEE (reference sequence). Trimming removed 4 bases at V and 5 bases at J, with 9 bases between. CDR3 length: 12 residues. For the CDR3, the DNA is TGTGCCAGCAGCGCTCCGCAGACTGAAGCTTTCTTT. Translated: CASSAPQTEAFF.

In DNA, the CDR3 is TGCAGTGCTAGTCGCTCTAGCGGCTTTATCAATGAGCAGTTCTTC. Translated: CSASRSSGFINEQFF. This chain joins TRBV20-1 and TRBJ2-1; TRBD2 aligns across 7 bases. V shed 3 bases, J shed 6 bases, and the junction held 11 bases outside the gene matches. Germline V gene data show CDR1 as DFQATT and CDR2 as SNEGSKA (reference sequence). The CDR3 covers 15 residues.

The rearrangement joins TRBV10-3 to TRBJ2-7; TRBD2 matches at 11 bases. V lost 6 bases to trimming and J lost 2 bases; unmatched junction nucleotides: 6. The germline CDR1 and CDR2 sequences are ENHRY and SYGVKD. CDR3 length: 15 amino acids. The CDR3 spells CAISPGLAVAYEQYF. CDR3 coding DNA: TGTGCCATCAGCCCGGGACTAGCGGTGGCCTACGAGCAGTACTTC.

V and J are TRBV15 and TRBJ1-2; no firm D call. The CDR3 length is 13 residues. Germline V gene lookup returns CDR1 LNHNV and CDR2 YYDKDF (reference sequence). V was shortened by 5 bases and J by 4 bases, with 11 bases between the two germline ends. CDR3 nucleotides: TGTGCCACCAGCCCAGCAGGTTCCTATGGCTACACCTTC. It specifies CATSPAGSYGYTF.

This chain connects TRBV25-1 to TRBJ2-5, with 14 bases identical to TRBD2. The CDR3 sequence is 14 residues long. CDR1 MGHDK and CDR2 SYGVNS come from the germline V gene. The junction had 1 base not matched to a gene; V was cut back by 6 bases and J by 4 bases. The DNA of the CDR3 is TGTGCCAGCAGGACTAGCGGGAGGGGAGAGACCCAGTACTTC. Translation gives CASRTSGRGETQYF.

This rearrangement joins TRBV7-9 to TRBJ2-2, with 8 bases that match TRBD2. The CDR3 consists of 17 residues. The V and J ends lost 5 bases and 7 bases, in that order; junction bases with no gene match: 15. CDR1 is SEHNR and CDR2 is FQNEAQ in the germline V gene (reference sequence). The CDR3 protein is CASSLLGLARRGGELFF. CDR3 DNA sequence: TGTGCCAGCAGCCTCCTTGGACTAGCCCGGAGGGGCGGGGAGCTGTTTTTT.

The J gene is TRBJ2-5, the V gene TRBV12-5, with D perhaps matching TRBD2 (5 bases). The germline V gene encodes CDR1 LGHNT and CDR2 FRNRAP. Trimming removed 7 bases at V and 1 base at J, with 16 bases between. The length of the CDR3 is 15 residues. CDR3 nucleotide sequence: TGTGCTAGTGCCCGAGGGAGAAACTTCCAAGAGACCCAGTACTTC. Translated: CASARGRNFQETQYF.

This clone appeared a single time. CDR3 nucleotides: TGCGCCAGCAGCTTTGGGACAGGCGGTGGGGCCAACGTCCTGACTTTC. Protein sequence: CASSFGTGGGANVLTF. The chain employs TRBV5-1 and TRBJ2-6; 8 nucleotides line up with TRBD1. The junction had 4 bases not matched to a gene; V was cut back by 2 bases and J by 3 bases. From germline, CDR1 is SGHRS and CDR2 YFSETQ. CDR3 length: 16 amino acids. Drawing the rest from reference TRBV5-1 and TRBJ2-6, the complete variable domain is KAGVTQTPRYLIKTRGQQVTLSCSPISGHRSVSWYQQTPGQGLQFLFEYFSETQRNKGNFPGRFSGRQFSNSRSEMNVSTLELGDSALYLCASSFGTGGGANVLTFGAGSRLTVL.

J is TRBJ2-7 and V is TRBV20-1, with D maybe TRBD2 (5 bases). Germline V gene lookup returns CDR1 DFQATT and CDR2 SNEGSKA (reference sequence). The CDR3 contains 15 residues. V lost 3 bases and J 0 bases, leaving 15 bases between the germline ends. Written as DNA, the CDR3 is TGCAGTGCTAGTAACTCGGCGGGTAGCTCCTACGAGCAGTACTTC. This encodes CSASNSAGSSYEQYF.

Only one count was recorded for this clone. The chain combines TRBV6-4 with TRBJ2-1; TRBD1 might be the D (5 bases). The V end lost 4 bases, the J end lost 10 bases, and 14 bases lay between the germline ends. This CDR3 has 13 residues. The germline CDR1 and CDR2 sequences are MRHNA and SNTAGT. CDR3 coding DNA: TGTGCCAGCAGTGCTGGACAAAACCGCGAGCAGTTCTTC. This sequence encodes CASSAGQNREQFF.

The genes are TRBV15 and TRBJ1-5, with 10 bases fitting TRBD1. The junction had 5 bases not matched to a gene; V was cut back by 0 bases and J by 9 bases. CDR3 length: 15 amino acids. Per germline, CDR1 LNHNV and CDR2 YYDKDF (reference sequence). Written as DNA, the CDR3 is TGTGCCACCAGCAGAGATGGACAGGGGGTAGGGCCCCAGCATTTT. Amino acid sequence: CATSRDGQGVGPQHF. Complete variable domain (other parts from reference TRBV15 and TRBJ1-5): DAMVIQNPRYQVTQFGKPVTLSCSQTLNHNVMYWYQQKSSQAPKLLFHYYDKDFNNEADTPDNFQSRRPNTSFCFLDIRSPGLGDTAMYLCATSRDGQGVGPQHFGDGTRLSIL.

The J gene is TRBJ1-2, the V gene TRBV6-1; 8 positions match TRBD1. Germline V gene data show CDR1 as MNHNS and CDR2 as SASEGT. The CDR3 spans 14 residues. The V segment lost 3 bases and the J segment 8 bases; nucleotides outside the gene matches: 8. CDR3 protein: CASSDDRGRYGYTF. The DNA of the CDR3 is TGTGCCAGCAGTGATGACAGGGGAAGATACGGCTACACCTTC.

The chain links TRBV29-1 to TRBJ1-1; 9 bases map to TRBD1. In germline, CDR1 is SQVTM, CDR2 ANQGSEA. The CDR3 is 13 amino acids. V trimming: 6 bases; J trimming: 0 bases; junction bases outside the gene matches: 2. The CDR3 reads CSVDRGLNTEAFF. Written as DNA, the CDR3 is TGCAGCGTGGACAGGGGTCTGAACACTGAAGCTTTCTTT.

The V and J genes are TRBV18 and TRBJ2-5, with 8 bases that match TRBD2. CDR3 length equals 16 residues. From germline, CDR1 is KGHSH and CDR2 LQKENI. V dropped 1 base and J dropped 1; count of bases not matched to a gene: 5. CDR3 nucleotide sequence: TGTGCCAGCTCACCACTGGGCGGGGGGACCCAAGAGACCCAGTACTTC. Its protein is CASSPLGGGTQETQYF.